Listed below are T cell receptor beta chains from one sample, sequenced in a study of chemoradiotherapy in HPV16-positive cancers. TCRdb's copy holds only in-frame clones and misses some; the assay was immunoSEQ multiplex PCR. This sample has around 990 clones, with roughly 80% found just once. This material consisted of tumor tissue, taken from a patient who underwent chemoradiotherapy. All receptors come from a human donor with HPV-associated anogenital cancer. The CDR3 runs from the conserved cysteine through the conserved F or W. A D gene is named only where the DNA matches it firmly. Size tells how often a clone was seen (once, few, many) or the class of an expanded clone, and some rows leave it out.

v_gene: TRBV4-2; abundance: -; j_gene: TRBJ2-1; d_gene: TRBD2; CDR3aa: CASSQDPGLAGGTYNEQFF
v_gene: TRBV13; abundance: -; j_gene: TRBJ2-2; d_gene: TRBD2; CDR3aa: CASSFASGGGPGELFF
v_gene: TRBV11-2; abundance: -; j_gene: TRBJ1-1; d_gene: -; CDR3aa: CASSFRTPNTEAFF
v_gene: TRBV19; abundance: -; j_gene: TRBJ2-7; d_gene: TRBD2; CDR3aa: CASSLSAGVLYEQYF
v_gene: TRBV2; abundance: -; j_gene: TRBJ1-4; d_gene: TRBD1; CDR3aa: CASSLTGGSNEKLFF
v_gene: TRBV19; abundance: once; j_gene: TRBJ1-5; d_gene: -; CDR3aa: CASSSPRRVLGNQPQHF
v_gene: TRBV6-5; abundance: -; j_gene: TRBJ1-5; d_gene: TRBD1; CDR3aa: CASRSGQASNQPQHF
v_gene: TRBV5-6; abundance: -; j_gene: TRBJ2-5; d_gene: -; CDR3aa: CASSRGLGETQYF
v_gene: TRBV27; abundance: -; j_gene: TRBJ1-1; d_gene: -; CDR3aa: CASSLLAGTFNTEAFF
v_gene: TRBV6-4; abundance: -; j_gene: TRBJ2-7; d_gene: TRBD1; CDR3aa: CASSDSVGTVDFYEQYF
v_gene: TRBV18; abundance: -; j_gene: TRBJ1-6; d_gene: -; CDR3aa: CASSPGTYNSPLHF
v_gene: TRBV4-1; abundance: -; j_gene: TRBJ1-2; d_gene: -; CDR3aa: CASSLAADYYGYTF
v_gene: TRBV30; abundance: -; j_gene: TRBJ1-5; d_gene: -; CDR3aa: CAWSGGSNQPQHF
v_gene: TRBV7-2; abundance: few; j_gene: TRBJ1-1; d_gene: -; CDR3aa: CASSLLGTEPFF
v_gene: TRBV18; abundance: -; j_gene: TRBJ2-3; d_gene: -; CDR3aa: CASSPPVRTDTQYF
v_gene: TRBV19; abundance: -; j_gene: TRBJ1-2; d_gene: TRBD1; CDR3aa: CASSRDSVLYGYTF
v_gene: TRBV2; abundance: -; j_gene: TRBJ1-1; d_gene: TRBD1; CDR3aa: CASSVQGDTEAFF
v_gene: TRBV5-1; abundance: -; j_gene: TRBJ2-5; d_gene: TRBD2; CDR3aa: CASSLGSTLAGAQQETQYF
v_gene: TRBV28; abundance: -; j_gene: TRBJ1-6; d_gene: TRBD1; CDR3aa: CASSYQTGKRSPLHF
v_gene: TRBV4-2; abundance: -; j_gene: TRBJ2-5; d_gene: -; CDR3aa: CASSQDFRGSGETQYF
v_gene: TRBV6-1; abundance: -; j_gene: TRBJ2-3; d_gene: -; CDR3aa: CASSETHSDPDTQYF
v_gene: TRBV19; abundance: -; j_gene: TRBJ1-2; d_gene: -; CDR3aa: CASSISGGNYGYTF
v_gene: TRBV5-5; abundance: -; j_gene: TRBJ1-2; d_gene: -; CDR3aa: CASSLLTKDYYGYTF
v_gene: TRBV19; abundance: -; j_gene: TRBJ2-1; d_gene: TRBD1; CDR3aa: CASMLTSTGGEQFF
v_gene: TRBV6-6; abundance: -; j_gene: TRBJ1-3; d_gene: -; CDR3aa: CASSSRNSSSGNTIYF
v_gene: TRBV4-2; abundance: -; j_gene: TRBJ1-4; d_gene: TRBD1; CDR3aa: CASSTRTGELATNEKLFF
v_gene: TRBV15; abundance: -; j_gene: TRBJ1-2; d_gene: -; CDR3aa: CATSRVRDYGYTF
v_gene: TRBV9; abundance: -; j_gene: TRBJ2-3; d_gene: -; CDR3aa: CASSVLAGPTDTQYF
v_gene: TRBV2; abundance: -; j_gene: TRBJ1-4; d_gene: TRBD1; CDR3aa: CASSVGPGGASGEKLFF
v_gene: TRBV5-6; abundance: -; j_gene: TRBJ1-5; d_gene: -; CDR3aa: CVSNERGNQPQHF
v_gene: TRBV30; abundance: -; j_gene: TRBJ2-1; d_gene: TRBD2; CDR3aa: CAWTGTSEYNEQFF
v_gene: TRBV7-9; abundance: -; j_gene: TRBJ2-7; d_gene: -; CDR3aa: CASSLMTDSYEQYF
v_gene: TRBV2; abundance: -; j_gene: TRBJ2-1; d_gene: TRBD2; CDR3aa: CASSERAGGYNEQFF
v_gene: TRBV4-1; abundance: -; j_gene: TRBJ1-1; d_gene: TRBD1; CDR3aa: CASSPTGGGRSKTEAFF
v_gene: TRBV19; abundance: -; j_gene: TRBJ2-7; d_gene: TRBD1; CDR3aa: CASSIRTGGSYEQYF
v_gene: TRBV6-1; abundance: once; j_gene: TRBJ1-2; d_gene: -; CDR3aa: CASLSPRGSGDF
v_gene: TRBV2; abundance: -; j_gene: TRBJ1-5; d_gene: -; CDR3aa: CASSDDSSGDQPQHF
v_gene: TRBV7-9; abundance: -; j_gene: TRBJ1-1; d_gene: -; CDR3aa: CASSLEARLPFLAFF
v_gene: TRBV4-1; abundance: -; j_gene: TRBJ2-1; d_gene: TRBD2; CDR3aa: CASSAVAGGVYNEQFF
v_gene: TRBV4-1; abundance: -; j_gene: TRBJ2-1; d_gene: TRBD2; CDR3aa: CASSHLAGGNNEQFF
v_gene: TRBV5-1; abundance: -; j_gene: TRBJ1-2; d_gene: -; CDR3aa: CASSSTGTDDYGYTF
v_gene: TRBV5-1; abundance: -; j_gene: TRBJ2-5; d_gene: -; CDR3aa: CASSWGGETQYF
v_gene: TRBV29-1; abundance: -; j_gene: TRBJ2-1; d_gene: -; CDR3aa: CSTGGPLSSYNEQFF
v_gene: TRBV6-5; abundance: -; j_gene: TRBJ2-2; d_gene: -; CDR3aa: CASRRQVGDTGELFF